This TCR beta chain was sequenced during a study of blood T cell repertoires in COVID-19 (dated by TCRdb to 2020 to 2022). Notes on the research overall: Samples from collaborators originated in the United States, Italy and Spain and spanned both the acute and convalescent phases of COVID-19. The prospective study material was composed of cDNA or gDNA derived from T cells, B-cell-depleted T cells, or PBMCs. The dataset comprised deeply sampled blood TCRbeta repertoires from subjects exposed to, actively infected with, or recovered from COVID-19. A freely available public database, intended as a resource for researchers studying the immune response to SARS-CoV-2, is where the repertoires were released. Samples were obtained from the ongoing ImmuneRACE study (first 160 participants) and from 1,254 subjects provided by 6 global collaborators. The sample metadata nearly always contained a de-identified subject ID, COVID-19 status, age in years and sex. Where available, HLA class I and class II types were taken from metadata supplied by the sample provider and were not determined by assay-based typing.

CDR3 length: 16 amino acids, cysteine to phenylalanine. Only CDR3 DNA is held: 48 bases, read in frame from base 1. V is cut by 6 bases and J by 8 bases, and the space between the germline ends is 25 bases. CDR1 and CDR2, per the germline V gene, are SGHDN and FVKESK. Regarding this clone: The antigen it binds to is not known. Base quality data are lacking; no much larger clone is found one base away.

The investigation overall reported the following: How much clinical and demographic metadata was included differed by source and by participant, and the metadata was provided uncurated.

Whole blood was collected in K2EDTA tubes by collaborating institutions according to the institutions' own protocols. For TCRbeta analysis, collaborators shipped samples in one of three forms: frozen whole blood, isolated PBMCs, or DNA extracted from either of those sample types. The immunoSEQ Assay, a bias-controlled multiplex PCR, was used to amplify TCRbeta CDR3 regions from genomic DNA. On the authors' methods: Nucleated cell counts per sample were estimated from amplification of reference gene primers within the assay. To quantify the absolute abundance of each unique TCRbeta CDR3 rearrangement, sequence reads were collapsed and filtered. For each sample, productive Simpson clonality was calculated as the square root of Simpson's diversity index over productive rearrangements. TCRdb mirrors the immuneACCESS table, restricted to in-frame sequences. Some clones are absent from its copies; in checked studies, under half trace to an unresolved V gene, and the reason for the others is unknown. V, J and clone size are taken as reported in that table, and D and trimming were inferred from the DNA itself. The sample table records more than 75,000 clones; about 88% of these occur just once. The top ten hold 1.2% of the sample.

Recombination joined TRBV14 with TRBJ1-1; TRBD1 might be the D gene, on 5 matching bases. The receptor's source is an elderly man with active or convalescent COVID-19. The sequenced sample was peripheral blood. The DNA sequence is TGTGCCAGCAGGCGACAGCAAATTAAAGTTTTAGAAGAAGCTTTCTTT. Translated, it reads CASRRQQIKVLEEAFF.